Shown below are 5 T cell receptor beta chains from a single sample sequenced in a study of blood T cell repertoires in COVID-19. The assay was immunoSEQ multiplex PCR, and TCRdb's table has in-frame clones only and misses some. The repertoire has over 95,000 clones, around 83% of them found once; the top ten carry roughly 2%. Sequencing was performed on peripheral blood. The receptors originated from a man between 70 and 80 years old with active or convalescent COVID-19.

The CDR3 region is CATSRTGTKNTEAFF. As DNA, the CDR3 is TGTGCCACCAGCCGAACCGGGACAAAGAACACTGAAGCTTTCTTT. This chain uses TRBV15 with TRBJ1-1, with D perhaps matching TRBD1 (6 bases). Germline V lookup: CDR1 LNHNV, CDR2 YYDKDF (reference sequence). Trimming shortened V by 5 bases and J by 1 base, and 14 bases separated the two germline ends. The CDR3 is made up of 15 amino acids.

V is TRBV11-2 and J is TRBJ1-4; 8 nucleotides align to TRBD1. The CDR3 covers 16 residues. Germline V gives CDR1 SGHAT, CDR2 FQNNGV. V was clipped by 5 bases and J by 4 bases; unmatched bases: 9. The CDR3 DNA reads TGTGCCAGCAGCCACCGGACAGGGCAAAATAATGAAAAACTGTTTTTT. It is translated as CASSHRTGQNNEKLFF.

This clone was seen only a few times. This chain uses TRBV5-1 with TRBJ1-2, with 9 bases fitting TRBD1. The germline gives CDR1 SGHRS, CDR2 YFSETQ. With V trimmed by 0 bases and J by 7 bases, 4 bases remained unmatched. The CDR3 length is 14 residues. CDR3 amino acids: CASSLASQGAGYTF. CDR3 nucleotide sequence: TGCGCCAGCAGCTTGGCCTCACAGGGGGCTGGCTACACCTTC.

This chain connects TRBV2 to TRBJ2-2, with 9 bases lining up with TRBD2. V shed 8 bases, J shed 5 bases, and the junction held 6 bases outside the gene matches. There are 14 residues in the CDR3. Germline V CDR1 and CDR2: SNHLY, FYNNEI. DNA for the CDR3: TGTGCCAGCGCGGGGGGGCGACGTACCGGGGAGCTGTTTTTT. It translates to CASAGGRRTGELFF.

This chain's CDR3 is CASSQERARNTEAFF. As DNA, the CDR3 is TGCGCCAGCAGCCAAGAGAGGGCGCGGAACACTGAAGCTTTCTTT. The genes are TRBV4-1 and TRBJ1-1; D is undetermined. Germline assignment: CDR1 MGHRA and CDR2 YSYEKL. The CDR3 length is 15 residues. V was pared by 0 bases and J by 1 base, with 9 bases between.